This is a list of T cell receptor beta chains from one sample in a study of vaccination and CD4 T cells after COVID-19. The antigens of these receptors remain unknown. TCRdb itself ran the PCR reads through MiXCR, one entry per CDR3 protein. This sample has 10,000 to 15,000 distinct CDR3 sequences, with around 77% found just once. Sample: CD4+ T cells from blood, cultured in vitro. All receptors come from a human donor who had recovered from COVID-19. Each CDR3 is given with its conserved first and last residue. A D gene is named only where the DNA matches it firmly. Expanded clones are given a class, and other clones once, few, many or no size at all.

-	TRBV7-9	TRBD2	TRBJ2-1	CASSPGTSGVLGEQFF	TGTGCTAGCAGCCCCGGGACTAGCGGGGTTTTGGGTGAGCAGTTCTTC
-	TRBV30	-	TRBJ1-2	CAWSPPPIRGYTF	TGTGCCTGGAGTCCCCCGCCGATTCGTGGCTACACCTTC
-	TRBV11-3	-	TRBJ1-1	CASGFGMNTEAFF	TGTGCCAGCGGTTTCGGGATGAACACTGAAGCTTTCTTT
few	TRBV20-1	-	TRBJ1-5	CSASVSGGNQPQHF	TGCAGTGCTAGCGTGTCGGGGGGTAATCAGCCCCAGCATTTT
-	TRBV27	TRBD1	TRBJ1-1	CASSSNPGQGNTEAFF	TGTGCCAGCAGTTCGAATCCGGGACAGGGGAACACTGAAGCTTTCTTT
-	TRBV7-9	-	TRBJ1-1	CASSPKGQGRESTEAFF	TGTGCCAGCAGCCCCAAGGGGCAGGGGAGGGAGAGCACTGAAGCTTTCTTT
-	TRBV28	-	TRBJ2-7	CATTSHSYEQYF	TGTGCCACCACCAGCCACTCCTACGAGCAGTACTTC
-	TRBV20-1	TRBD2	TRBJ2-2	CSAPRTGGPITGELFF	TGCAGTGCCCCCAGAACGGGAGGGCCAATAACCGGGGAGCTGTTTTTT
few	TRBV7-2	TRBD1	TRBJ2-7	CASSFGTGTYEQYF	TGTGCCAGCAGCTTTGGGACAGGGACCTACGAGCAGTACTTC
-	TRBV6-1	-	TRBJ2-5	CASSTQGIRQETQYF	TGTGCCAGCAGTACACAAGGTATACGGCAAGAGACCCAGTACTTC
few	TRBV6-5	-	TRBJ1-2	CASSYGGQPVGYTF	TGTGCCAGCAGTTACGGCGGACAGCCTGTCGGCTACACCTTC
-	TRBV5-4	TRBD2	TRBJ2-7	CASSSQIGAGGYEQYF	TGTGCCAGCAGCTCTCAGATCGGAGCGGGAGGGTACGAGCAGTACTTC
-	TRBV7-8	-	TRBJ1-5	CATQPAGRYQPQHF	TGTGCCACCCAACCCGCGGGCAGGTATCAGCCCCAGCATTTT
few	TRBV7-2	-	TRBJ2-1	CASRPYLGTEQFF	TGTGCCAGCAGGCCCTACCTAGGCACTGAGCAGTTCTTC
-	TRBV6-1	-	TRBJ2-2	CASKGKRAGELFF	TGTGCCAGCAAGGGGAAGCGCGCCGGGGAGCTGTTTTTT
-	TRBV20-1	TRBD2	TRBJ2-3	CSARDSGGHFSTDTQYF	TGCAGTGCTAGAGATAGCGGGGGACATTTTAGCACAGATACGCAGTATTTT
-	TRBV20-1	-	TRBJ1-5	CSARVSVNGNQPQHF	TGCAGTGCTAGGGTCTCGGTTAATGGCAATCAGCCCCAGCATTTT
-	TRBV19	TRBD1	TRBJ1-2	CASIDRDSIGYGYTF	TGTGCCAGTATCGACAGGGACTCTATCGGCTATGGCTACACCTTC
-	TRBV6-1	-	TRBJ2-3	CASSGIPFGRDTQYF	TGTGCCAGCAGTGGTATCCCGTTCGGTAGGGATACGCAGTATTTT
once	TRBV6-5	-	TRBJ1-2	CASSSVFSGTYGYTF	TGTGCCAGCAGTTCAGTATTTTCAGGAACTTATGGCTACACCTTC
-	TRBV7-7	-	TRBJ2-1	CASSAGLHNEQFF	TGTGCCAGCAGCGCGGGACTCCACAATGAGCAGTTCTTC
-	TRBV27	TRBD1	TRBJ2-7	CASSLGAGGPYEQYF	TGTGCCAGCAGTTTAGGTGCAGGGGGACCCTACGAGCAGTACTTC
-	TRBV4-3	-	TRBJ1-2	CASSPAMVPVNYGYTF	TGCGCCAGCAGCCCAGCGATGGTTCCGGTTAACTATGGCTACACCTTC
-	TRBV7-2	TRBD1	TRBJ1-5	CASSPGDRLSNQPQHF	TGTGCCAGCAGCCCAGGGGACAGGCTGTCCAATCAGCCCCAGCATTTT
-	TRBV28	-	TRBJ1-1	CASSLGGGLNTEAFF	TGTGCCAGCAGTTTAGGCGGGGGGCTAAACACTGAAGCTTTCTTT
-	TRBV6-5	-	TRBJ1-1	CASSYLANTEAFF	TGTGCCAGCAGTTACTTGGCGAACACTGAAGCTTTCTTT